These 11 T cell receptor beta chains were sequenced from one sample in a study of cytomegalovirus exposure and HLA in healthy donors. TCRdb keeps only in-frame clones here, not all; method: immunoSEQ multiplex PCR. The table shows about 150,000 clones, with approximately 94% occurring only once. Source material: PBMCs. Receptor source: a man younger than 35 in good health and CMV-seropositive.

This clone was seen just once. This chain connects TRBV6-5 to TRBJ2-7; TRBD2 matches 10 bases. Trimming at V came to 4 bases and at J to 2 bases, leaving 5 bases not matched to a gene. The germline CDR1 and CDR2 sequences are MNHEY and SVGAGI. The CDR3 is made up of 15 amino acids. The CDR3 nucleotides read TGTGCCAGCAGTTTGACTAGCGGGCCCCCCTACGAGCAGTACTTC. As protein: CASSLTSGPPYEQYF.

The chain has TRBV6-5 and TRBJ1-5; 8 positions match TRBD1. This CDR3 has 15 amino acids. After removal of 4 bases from V and 4 bases from J, the junction contained 6 bases not matched to a gene. The V gene's germline CDR1 is MNHEY and CDR2 SVGAGI. The CDR3 is CASSSTGGLNQPQHF. The DNA for the CDR3 is TGTGCCAGCAGTTCTACAGGGGGACTAAATCAGCCCCAGCATTTT.

The V call is TRBV2, the J call TRBJ2-1, with TRBD2 matching 13 bases. The CDR3 totals 16 residues. Germline trimming cut 7 bases from V and 1 base from J; bases unmatched to any gene: 4. Germline V gene data show CDR1 as SNHLY and CDR2 as FYNNEI. The CDR3 loop is CASKELAGGSYNEQFF. The CDR3 DNA reads as TGTGCCAGCAAAGAACTAGCGGGGGGGTCCTACAATGAGCAGTTCTTC. The variable domain in full, with the rest retrieved from reference TRBV2 and TRBJ2-1, is EPEVTQTPSHQVTQMGQEVILRCVPISNHLYFYWYRQILGQKVEFLVSFYNNEISEKSEIFDDQFSVERPDGSNFTLKIRSTKLEDSAMYFCASKELAGGSYNEQFFGPGTRLTVL.

This clone appeared a single time. Germline is not matched at one junction end, which may reflect a read error. The chain is built from TRBV7-3 and TRBJ2-7; 12 bases agree with TRBD1. CDR1 and CDR2 (germline): SGHTA, FQGTGA. This CDR3 contains 14 residues. CDR3 coding DNA: TGTGCCAGCAGCGGGCCGGGACAGGGGGCCCCGGTGCACTTC. It translates to CASSGPGQGAPVHF.

The J gene is TRBJ2-2, the V gene TRBV4-2; 10 bases agree with TRBD1. CDR3 length: 16 residues. Trimming cost V 7 bases and J 3 bases; bases outside gene matches: 8. The V gene's germline CDR1 is LGHNA and CDR2 YNFKEQ. The CDR3 coding sequence is TGTGCCAGCACCCCGACCGGGACAGGGGACACCGGGGAGCTGTTTTTT. It translates to CASTPTGTGDTGELFF.

V gene TRBV28 combines with J gene TRBJ1-6; 10 bases align to TRBD1. With 3 bases clipped from V and 7 bases from J, the junction kept 6 bases outside the gene matches. The germline V gene encodes CDR1 MDHEN and CDR2 SYDVKM. The CDR3 sequence is 16 residues long. CDR3 loop: CASSFRGTGANSPLHF. The CDR3 DNA reads TGTGCCAGCAGTTTCCGAGGGACAGGGGCCAATTCACCCCTCCACTTT. The variable domain in full, completed from reference TRBV28 and TRBJ1-6, reads DVKVTQSSRYLVKRTGEKVFLECVQDMDHENMFWYRQDPGLGLRLIYFSYDVKMKEKGDIPEGYSVSREKKERFSLILESASTNQTSMYLCASSFRGTGANSPLHFGNGTRLTVT.

The CDR3 spells CASSLAPVSSYNEQFF. CDR3 in DNA: TGTGCCAGCAGCTTAGCGCCGGTAAGCTCCTACAATGAGCAGTTCTTC. The chain combines TRBV7-6 with TRBJ2-1; D is ambiguous. Per germline, CDR1 SGHVS and CDR2 FNYEAQ. The CDR3 covers 16 residues. Trimming stripped 0 bases from V and 0 bases from J, with 9 bases between.

The rearrangement joins TRBV27 to TRBJ2-5; no clear D. V was pared by 4 bases and J by 3 bases, with 15 bases between. CDR3 length: 15 residues. Germline assignment: CDR1 MNHEY and CDR2 SMNVEV (reference sequence). This chain's CDR3 is CASSSLVGAKETQYF. The CDR3 DNA follows: TGTGCCAGCAGTTCCCTTGTCGGAGCTAAAGAGACCCAGTACTTC.

This clone showed up just once. The CDR3 spells CASSRTSGNTGELFF. The DNA for the CDR3 is TGTGCCAGCAGCCGGACTAGCGGTAACACCGGGGAGCTGTTTTTT. The genes are TRBV9 and TRBJ2-2; 10 bases are a match to TRBD2. This CDR3 has 15 amino acids. V lost 4 bases and J lost 2; bases outside the gene matches: 2. CDR1 and CDR2 (germline): SGDLS, YYNGEE.

The rearrangement links TRBV27 to TRBJ2-7; 7 positions agree with TRBD2. This CDR3 has 14 residues. V trimming: 6 bases; J trimming: 3 bases; junction bases outside the gene matches: 8. Per germline, CDR1 MNHEY and CDR2 SMNVEV (reference sequence). In nucleotides, the CDR3 is TGTGCCAGCAGCCCCCTAGCGGCCAACTACGAGCAGTACTTC. Amino acids: CASSPLAANYEQYF.

This chain joins TRBV30 and TRBJ1-1, with D possibly TRBD1 on 6 matching bases. The germline V and J ends were trimmed by 0 bases and 6 bases, with 14 bases remaining between them. In germline, CDR1 is GTSNPN, CDR2 SVGIG (reference sequence). This CDR3 contains 14 residues. CDR3 loop: CAWSVKGEPPEAFF. CDR3 DNA sequence: TGTGCCTGGAGTGTAAAGGGGGAGCCCCCTGAAGCTTTCTTT.